Each of the 20 T cell receptor beta chains below was sequenced from the same sample in a study of T cell changes during pregnancy in multiple sclerosis (dated by TCRdb to 2018 to 2020). Library method: the immunoSEQ multiplex PCR assay. In its TCRdb copy, this immuneACCESS table keeps in-frame sequences only and misses some clones. Where compared with another copy, unresolved V genes explain less than half of these, and the others have no known cause. Counted in this sample were some 85,000 clones; 90% to 95% of them appeared once. In total, the top ten clones hold more than 1% of the sample. This material consisted of peripheral blood, taken in the second trimester of pregnancy. These TCRs come from a female donor with multiple sclerosis, enrolled in a pregnancy study.

The chain links TRBV28 to TRBJ2-7, with TRBD2 as a possible D gene (5 bases). The CDR3 has 17 amino acids. The V gene's germline CDR1 is MDHEN and CDR2 SYDVKM. The V end lost 1 base, the J end lost 2 bases, and 18 bases lay between the germline ends. The CDR3 DNA is TGTGCCAGCAGTTTATTAGGCGGTTCGGACTTACCCTACGAGCAGTACTTC. It specifies CASSLLGGSDLPYEQYF.

This rearrangement joins TRBV9 to TRBJ1-1; no reliable D call. CDR1 is SGDLS and CDR2 is YYNGEE in the germline V gene. V was clipped by 4 bases and J by 6 bases, with 13 bases between them. The CDR3 is made up of 13 amino acids. In DNA, the CDR3 is TGTGCCAGCAGCCCCCTGTCTAACGCTGAAGCTTTCTTT. Translation gives CASSPLSNAEAFF.

CDR3 bases: TGTGCCTGGAGTGCCAGGGTTAGAGAGCTGTTTTTT. This codes for CAWSARVRELFF. The chain employs TRBV30 and TRBJ2-2, with a tentative D call TRBD1 (5 bases). V shed 1 base and J shed 11 bases, with 11 bases lying between them. The CDR3 covers 12 residues. Germline lookup yields CDR1 GTSNPN and CDR2 SVGIG (reference sequence).

The J gene is TRBJ1-3, the V gene TRBV10-1, with 10 bases lining up with TRBD1. The CDR3 length is 15 residues. CDR1 WNHNN and CDR2 SYGVQD come from the germline V gene (reference sequence). J was trimmed by 0 bases and V by 11 bases; bases with no gene match: 7. In DNA, the CDR3 is TGCGCCGGGGACAGGGGCCACTACTCTGGAAACACCATATATTTT. Translation gives CAGDRGHYSGNTIYF.

The chain employs TRBV29-1 and TRBJ2-1; a possible D gene is TRBD2 (5 bases). Germline values: CDR1 SQVTM, CDR2 ANQGSEA. The CDR3 contains 12 residues. The V and J ends lost 2 bases and 9 bases respectively, with 11 bases between them. CDR3 sequence: CSVESFGGEQFF. In DNA form, the CDR3 reads TGCAGCGTTGAATCTTTTGGAGGTGAGCAGTTCTTC.

The chain couples TRBV27 to TRBJ1-5; D call uncertain. The CDR3 is made up of 13 amino acids. Trimming removed 2 bases at V and 6 bases at J, with 8 bases between. Germline CDR1 reads MNHEY; CDR2 reads SMNVEV (reference sequence). CDR3 amino acids: CASSLALGQPQHF. The CDR3 DNA is TGTGCCAGCAGTTTAGCCCTCGGTCAGCCCCAGCATTTT.

This chain uses TRBV30 with TRBJ1-1; maybe TRBD1 (5 bases). Germline-derived CDR1 and CDR2 are GTSNPN and SVGIG (reference sequence). V was trimmed by 1 base and J by 2 bases, leaving 11 bases between them. The length of the CDR3 is 14 residues. The CDR3 here is CAWSETATNTEAFF. The DNA for the CDR3 is TGTGCCTGGAGTGAGACAGCCACTAACACTGAAGCTTTCTTT. Combining the CDR3 with reference TRBV30 and TRBJ1-1 gives the whole variable domain SQTIHQWPATLVQPVGSPLSLECTVEGTSNPNLYWYRQAAGRGLQLLFYSVGIGQISSEVPQNLSASRPQDRQFILSSKKLLLSDSGFYLCAWSETATNTEAFFGQGTRLTVV.

The V and J genes are TRBV27 and TRBJ2-3; D is ambiguous. The CDR3 contains 13 residues. CDR1 and CDR2 from the germline V gene are MNHEY and SMNVEV (reference sequence). V shed 8 bases and J shed 1 base, with 10 bases lying between them. CDR3 bases: TGTGCCAGCGATAAAACGGGCACAGATACGCAGTATTTT. Translating gives CASDKTGTDTQYF.

V usage is TRBV7-9 and J usage is TRBJ2-3; 14 positions match TRBD2. The junction had 6 bases not matched to a gene; V was cut back by 5 bases and J by 5 bases. The germline V gene has CDR1 SEHNR and CDR2 FQNEAQ (reference sequence). The CDR3 totals 16 residues. The CDR3, as DNA: TGTGCCAGCAGCCCCGGGACTAGCGGGAGTGGAGATACGCAGTATTTT. Amino acid sequence: CASSPGTSGSGDTQYF.

CDR3 sequence: CASGVLGGTEKFILFF. The CDR3 DNA reads TGTGCCAGCGGGGTCCTAGGCGGGACAGAGAAGTTTATACTGTTTTTT. This rearrangement joins TRBV28 to TRBJ1-4; 7 nucleotides match TRBD1. This CDR3 contains 16 residues. Germline V lookup: CDR1 MDHEN, CDR2 SYDVKM. The junction had 22 bases not matched to a gene; V was cut back by 8 bases and J by 13 bases. The whole variable domain, filled in from reference TRBV28 and TRBJ1-4, reads DVKVTQSSRYLVKRTGEKVFLECVQDMDHENMFWYRQDPGLGLRLIYFSYDVKMKEKGDIPEGYSVSREKKERFSLILESASTNQTSMYLCASGVLGGTEKFILFFGSGTQLSVL.

V usage is TRBV5-6 and J usage is TRBJ1-2; D is undetermined. Germline V gene lookup returns CDR1 SGHDT and CDR2 YYEEEE. This CDR3 comprises 13 residues. V was clipped by 2 bases and J by 8 bases, with 13 bases between them. The CDR3 nucleotides read TGTGCCAGCAGCTTACGTCTGGGCACGGGCTACACCTTC. It translates to CASSLRLGTGYTF.

V gene TRBV2 combines with J gene TRBJ2-6; D gene ambiguous. V dropped 7 bases and J dropped 0 bases, with 7 bases sitting between them. Looked up from germline, CDR1 is SNHLY and CDR2 is FYNNEI. This CDR3 is built from 14 residues. CDR3 in DNA: TGTGCCAGCACCGAGAACTCTGGGGCCAACGTCCTGACTTTC. It is translated as CASTENSGANVLTF.

The chain recombines TRBV27 with TRBJ2-7; D is uncertain. The CDR3 extends over 13 amino acids. The V gene's germline CDR1 is MNHEY and CDR2 SMNVEV (reference sequence). V gave up 2 bases and J gave up 3 bases, with 8 bases separating them. The CDR3 coding sequence is TGTGCCAGCAGTTTAGGGCTAAACTACGAGCAGTACTTC. Protein: CASSLGLNYEQYF.

This rearrangement joins TRBV7-9 to TRBJ1-3, with D hard to call. Trimming took off 1 base at V and 4 bases at J, with 11 bases between the two ends. Germline V gene sequence: CDR1 SEHNR, CDR2 FQNEAQ (reference sequence). The CDR3 length is 15 residues. CDR3 coding DNA: TGTGCCAGCAGCTTAGGCCAGGCTGGCGGAAACACCATATATTTT. Translation gives CASSLGQAGGNTIYF.

The chain has TRBV7-9 and TRBJ1-4; a possible D gene is TRBD1 (6 bases). V was shortened by 5 bases and J by 5 bases, with 15 bases between the two germline ends. This CDR3 contains 15 residues. The germline V gene has CDR1 SEHNR and CDR2 FQNEAQ (reference sequence). Written as DNA, the CDR3 is TGTGCCAGCAGCGGGGGGGGGCTCCTGAATGAAAAACTGTTTTTT. The encoded protein is CASSGGGLLNEKLFF.

The rearrangement links TRBV18 to TRBJ2-1; D is possibly TRBD1 (5 bases). This CDR3 has 14 amino acids. V lost 6 bases to trimming and J lost 7 bases, with 16 bases between them. CDR1 is KGHSH, CDR2 LQKENI, per germline. The CDR3 reads CASSVKGSSNEQFF. The CDR3 DNA follows: TGTGCCAGCTCGGTCAAGGGGTCATCGAATGAGCAGTTCTTC.

Here the CDR3 reads CASNEGGWRVNTEAFF. In nucleotides, the CDR3 is TGTGCCAGTAACGAAGGGGGCTGGAGGGTGAACACTGAAGCTTTCTTT. The chain combines TRBV19 with TRBJ1-1, with 7 bases that match TRBD1. Germline CDR1 is LNHDA and CDR2 is SQIVND (reference sequence). V dropped 7 bases and J dropped 0; count of bases not matched to a gene: 11. This CDR3 region has 16 residues.

This clone showed up just once. This chain connects TRBV6-1 to TRBJ2-1, with 8 bases matching TRBD1. The CDR3 spans 13 residues. Germline V gives CDR1 MNHNS, CDR2 SASEGT. Trimming removed 8 bases from V and 12 bases from J; junction bases left unmatched: 12. CDR3 amino acids: CASLGRGREGQFF. CDR3 sequence (DNA): TGTGCCAGCTTAGGCAGGGGGCGTGAGGGGCAGTTCTTC.

This clone was detected once. CDR3 residues: CASSELAVLPNNEQFF. DNA for the CDR3: TGCGCCAGCAGTGAGTTAGCGGTCCTGCCCAACAATGAGCAGTTCTTC. The J gene is TRBJ2-1, the V gene TRBV10-2, with D perhaps TRBD2 (6 bases). The germline V and J ends were trimmed by 1 base and 5 bases, with 15 bases remaining between them. There are 16 residues in the CDR3. Germline CDR1 is WSHSY and CDR2 is SAAADI.

The gene calls are TRBV6-1 and TRBJ2-3; D ambiguous. Trimming cost V 2 bases and J 1 base, with 13 bases left between them. The length of the CDR3 is 16 residues. CDR1 is MNHNS and CDR2 is SASEGT in the germline V gene. CDR3 in DNA: TGTGCCAGCAGTGAATCTCAGGTGGCAGGCACAGATACGCAGTATTTT. Translated, it gives CASSESQVAGTDTQYF.